These 18 T cell receptor beta chains came from one sample sequenced in a study of T cells in Graves' hyperthyroidism and ophthalmopathy. The source material, RNA transcripts, was used to amplify TCR beta CDR3 regions. In the first-round RT-PCR of the TCR CDR3, the HTBI primer set was used. Via MiXCR, TCRdb re-called the multiplex PCR reads, giving one row per CDR3 protein. The sample has 600,000 or so distinct CDR3 sequences, about 45% seen once. Sequencing was performed on peripheral blood or thyroid tissue (not recorded which). The receptors stem from a young woman with Graves' hyperthyroidism.

This clonotype turned up a few times. The chain uses TRBV20-1 and TRBJ2-7; TRBD2 matches at 7 bases. CDR3 length equals 13 residues. The ends lost 7 bases at V and 4 bases at J; junction bases unmatched: 10. Looked up from germline, CDR1 is DFQATT and CDR2 is SNEGSKA (reference sequence). DNA of the CDR3: TGCAGTGTCCCACCGGGACTAAGGTACGAGCAGTACTTC. It specifies CSVPPGLRYEQYF.

This clonotype has only one observation. The rearrangement links TRBV7-9 to TRBJ2-7; 7 nucleotides match TRBD2. Looked up from germline, CDR1 is SEHNR and CDR2 is FQNEAQ (reference sequence). The length of the CDR3 is 19 residues. Unmatched junction bases numbered 18, after V lost 4 bases and J lost 0 bases. In DNA form, the CDR3 reads TGTGCCAGCAGCTCACCAAGGAGGGGCGGGAGCTCCTCCTCCTACGAGCAGTACTTC. This translates into CASSSPRRGGSSSSYEQYF. Variable domain in full (rest from reference TRBV7-9 and TRBJ2-7): DTGVSQNPRHKITKRGQNVTFRCDPISEHNRLYWYRQTLGQGPEFLTYFQNEAQLEKSRLLSDRFSAERPKGSFSTLEIQRTEQGDSAMYLCASSSPRRGGSSSSYEQYFGPGTRLTVT.

The chain employs TRBV29-1 and TRBJ1-1; no reliable D call. This CDR3 has 11 amino acids. The germline V and J ends were trimmed by 5 bases and 3 bases, with 7 bases remaining between them. The germline CDR1 and CDR2 sequences are SQVTM and ANQGSEA. In DNA form, the CDR3 reads TGCAGCGTTCCGCTGGACACTGAAGCTTTCTTT. Translated, it gives CSVPLDTEAFF.

V and J are TRBV24-1 and TRBJ1-2, with 9 bases identical to TRBD1. Germline loops: CDR1 KGHDR, CDR2 SFDVKD. V lost 9 bases and J lost 8; bases outside the gene matches: 3. The CDR3 runs 11 residues. The CDR3 coding sequence is TGTGCCACCTATACAGGGGGCGGCTACACCTTC. Protein product: CATYTGGGYTF.

With respect to this clonotype: A much larger clonotype is one base distant, so this may be a read error. V usage is TRBV7-6 and J usage is TRBJ1-2, with 8 bases lining up with TRBD1. Unmatched junction bases numbered 11, after V lost 5 bases and J lost 6 bases. The CDR3 spans 15 residues. From germline, CDR1 is SGHVS and CDR2 FNYEAQ. The CDR3 reads CASSPRQGWADGYTF. In DNA form, the CDR3 reads TGTGCCAGCAGCCCAAGACAGGGGTGGGCCGATGGCTACACCTTC. The full variable domain, in which reference TRBV7-6 and TRBJ1-2 provide the parts outside the CDR3, is GAGVSQSPRYKVTKRGQDVALRCDPISGHVSLYWYRQALGQGPEFLTYFNYEAQQDKSGLPNDRFSAERPEGSISTLTIQRTEQRDSAMYRCASSPRQGWADGYTFGSGTRLTVV.

The chain is built from TRBV9 and TRBJ2-5; 9 bases agree with TRBD1. J was trimmed by 5 bases and V by 3 bases; bases with no gene match: 5. The germline gives CDR1 SGDLS, CDR2 YYNGEE. The CDR3 has 14 residues. CDR3: CASSETGGSETQYF. In DNA form, the CDR3 reads TGTGCCAGCAGCGAGACAGGGGGATCTGAGACCCAGTACTTC.

In its sample, this clonotype was seen once. The rearrangement links TRBV19 to TRBJ1-1; 7 positions agree with TRBD1. The CDR3 contains 14 residues. The germline V gene has CDR1 LNHDA and CDR2 SQIVND (reference sequence). With V trimmed by 6 bases and J by 5 bases, 9 bases remained unmatched. The CDR3 is CASRTTGSRTEAFF. The DNA of the CDR3 is TGTGCCAGTAGGACGACAGGGTCGAGGACTGAAGCTTTCTTT.

There are a few counts of this clonotype. The chain combines TRBV7-2 with TRBJ2-7, with 7 bases fitting TRBD2. CDR1 is SGHTA and CDR2 is FQGNSA in the germline V gene. The CDR3 is 14 amino acids. After removal of 6 bases from V and 0 bases from J, the junction contained 5 bases not matched to a gene. Here the CDR3 reads CASSYREASYEQYF. The CDR3 region has the DNA TGTGCCAGCAGTTACCGGGAGGCCTCCTACGAGCAGTACTTC.

A few counts support this clonotype. The chain carries TRBV29-1 and TRBJ1-5; D remains ambiguous. Trimming took 2 bases from V and 2 from J, leaving 10 bases between them. Germline assignment: CDR1 SQVTM and CDR2 ANQGSEA. The CDR3 is made up of 14 amino acids. CDR3 DNA: TGCAGCGTTGAAATGAGGGCCCGCAATCAGCCCCAGCATTTT. Its protein product is CSVEMRARNQPQHF.

This clonotype was recorded at least ten times. This may come from a read error, since a much larger clone is one base off. The chain joins TRBV29-1 to TRBJ1-5, with TRBD1 identical over 8 bases. CDR3 length: 12 residues. With 7 bases clipped from V and 5 bases from J, the junction kept 4 bases outside the gene matches. Germline loops: CDR1 SQVTM, CDR2 ANQGSEA. CDR3 bases: TGCAGCGCTAGACAGGGGCATCAGCCCCAGCATTTT. The encoded protein is CSARQGHQPQHF.

The rearrangement joins TRBV20-1 to TRBJ2-7; 7 nucleotides match TRBD1. Trimming took 3 bases from V and 2 from J; bases not matched to a gene: 13. CDR1 and CDR2 (germline): DFQATT, SNEGSKA (reference sequence). This CDR3 contains 16 residues. CDR3 nucleotide sequence: TGCAGTGCTAGGGACAGGTTATCTATCGGGACCTACGAGCAGTACTTC. Protein sequence: CSARDRLSIGTYEQYF.

CDR3 nucleotides: TGTGCCAGCAGTGAAGTGGGGCGACAGGGAAATGGCTACACCTTC. Translated, it gives CASSEVGRQGNGYTF. J is TRBJ1-2 and V is TRBV2, with 7 positions matching TRBD1. The junction had 8 bases not matched to a gene; V was cut back by 1 base and J by 6 bases. The CDR3 sequence is 15 residues long. The V gene's germline CDR1 is SNHLY and CDR2 FYNNEI.

V is TRBV9 and J is TRBJ2-3; D ambiguous. The CDR3 sequence is 16 residues long. The germline CDR1 and CDR2 sequences are SGDLS and YYNGEE. The V end was cut by 5 bases, the J end by 0 bases, with 16 bases between. CDR3 coding DNA: TGTGCCAGCAGTGACAAAATAGCAGCTAGCACAGATACGCAGTATTTT. Amino acid sequence: CASSDKIAASTDTQYF.

The chain has TRBV29-1 and TRBJ1-2; the match to TRBD1 covers 8 bases. Trimming cost V 6 bases and J 4 bases; bases outside gene matches: 7. The CDR3 totals 13 residues. The germline V gene encodes CDR1 SQVTM and CDR2 ANQGSEA. CDR3 region: CSVDQTGGYGYTF. Here the CDR3 DNA reads TGCAGCGTCGACCAAACAGGGGGCTATGGCTACACCTTC. The variable domain in full, with the rest retrieved from reference TRBV29-1 and TRBJ1-2, is SAVISQKPSRDICQRGTSLTIQCQVDSQVTMMFWYRQQPGQSLTLIATANQGSEATYESGFVIDKFPISRPNLTFSTLTVSNMSPEDSSIYLCSVDQTGGYGYTFGSGTRLTVV.

This clonotype was detected many times. The chain links TRBV10-3 to TRBJ2-7; D is perhaps TRBD1 (6 bases). V gave up 6 bases and J gave up 4 bases, with 16 bases separating them. Germline V gene lookup returns CDR1 ENHRY and CDR2 SYGVKD. CDR3 length: 14 residues. CDR3 sequence: CAIRGTGRAYEQYF. The DNA for the CDR3 is TGTGCCATCAGGGGAACAGGGAGAGCTTACGAGCAGTACTTC.

This clonotype was detected ten times or more. The chain has TRBV15 and TRBJ1-2; D remains unclear. Deletions cut 1 base from V and 4 bases from J, with 16 bases between. The germline gives CDR1 LNHNV, CDR2 YYDKDF (reference sequence). There are 16 residues in the CDR3. The CDR3: CATSRALAYIGYGYTF. CDR3 nucleotides: TGTGCCACCAGCAGAGCACTTGCGTACATTGGCTATGGCTACACCTTC. The entire variable domain, with the rest obtained from reference TRBV15 and TRBJ1-2, is as follows: DAMVIQNPRYQVTQFGKPVTLSCSQTLNHNVMYWYQQKSSQAPKLLFHYYDKDFNNEADTPDNFQSRRPNTSFCFLDIRSPGLGDTAMYLCATSRALAYIGYGYTFGSGTRLTVV.

This clonotype was counted many times. This chain uses TRBV25-1 with TRBJ2-7; D unclear. CDR3 length: 13 residues. V lost 7 bases to trimming and J lost 2 bases, with 12 bases between them. From germline, CDR1 is MGHDK and CDR2 SYGVNS. The CDR3 sequence is CASIPDGAYEQYF. CDR3 DNA: TGTGCCAGCATCCCTGACGGAGCCTACGAGCAGTACTTC.

This clonotype was observed a single time. The rearrangement links TRBV10-3 to TRBJ1-2; D not resolved. This CDR3 has 13 residues. The V gene's germline CDR1 is ENHRY and CDR2 SYGVKD. Deletions cut 10 bases from V and 3 bases from J, with 15 bases between. In DNA, the CDR3 is TGTGCCACCGGGCCACCCCGGGACTATGGCTACACCTTC. Protein sequence: CATGPPRDYGYTF.